Described below is a single TCR beta chain sequence and its context. The target of this receptor is not known. No base quality values were provided; no much bigger clone lies one nucleotide off. This sample stems from a study of OX40 agonist ivuxolimab in advanced cancers. Context from the whole study: Ivuxolimab, which targeted the costimulatory receptor OX40 (CD134), was an agonistic, fully human IgG2 monoclonal antibody. Among the roughly 52 dose-escalation patients, some 19 had hepatocellular carcinoma, around 15 melanoma, 9 renal cell carcinoma and 9 head and neck cancer. Prior anti-PD-1, anti-PD-L1 or anti-CTLA-4 therapy was permitted, and approximately 40% of dose-escalation patients had received checkpoint inhibitors. Partial responses were achieved by three dose-escalation patients, of whom one had hepatocellular carcinoma and two had cutaneous melanoma. In the dose-escalation cohort, more than 80% of patients were male, and the mean age was approximately 60 years with a range of roughly 20 to 80. The paper covers the monotherapy dose-escalation part of the phase I ivuxolimab trial, which included N = 52 patients. Intravenous ivuxolimab was administered to patients every 2 weeks at six dose levels: 0.01, 0.1, 0.3, 1.5, 3 and 10 mg/kg. Peripheral TCRbeta sequencing aimed to test whether ivuxolimab altered TCR sequence diversity and caused clonal T-cell expansion.

Here is what the overall study found, with its caveats: Low levels of normalized T-cell clonal expansion were also seen in some patients who did not respond. In the 0.1-3.0 mg/kg groups, partial responders were among the patients with the lowest normalized peripheral clonal expansion, particularly in CD8+ T cells. Antigen specificity was not determined for the clonally expanded peripheral T cells. At doses of 0.1 to 3.0 mg/kg, clonal expansion of both CD4+ and CD8+ blood T cells was observed from baseline to week 6. After ivuxolimab, expanded clones were on average more numerous among CD8+ T cells than among CD4+ T cells.

The trial excluded patients who had a history of autoimmune disease or were on systemic immunosuppression. Peripheral blood for TCR sequencing was drawn from every dose cohort at baseline, at cycle 4 day 1 and at cycle 7 day 1. Samples were obtained from an open-label, multicenter, first-in-human phase I dose-escalation trial of ivuxolimab. Adults with locally advanced or metastatic head and neck squamous cell, hepatocellular, melanoma or renal cell carcinoma were enrolled in the trial. Before TCR sequencing, CD4+ and CD8+ T cells were separately sorted from peripheral blood. V is trimmed back by 1 base and J by 7 bases, and the junction contains 6 bases that no gene match accounts for. The CDR3 covers 15 residues, taking in both the cysteine and the phenylalanine. The DNA shown is the 45-base CDR3, in frame from base 1. The CDR1 and CDR2 encoded by the germline V gene are KGHSH and LQKENI. Genomic DNA was isolated from the sorted cells so that the TCRbeta CDR3 region could be sequenced. TCRbeta CDR3 regions were sequenced using the immunoSEQ Assay. The source is immuneACCESS, and TCRdb retained only in-frame sequences with V and J called. Part of the clones is not carried over; for the studies checked, unresolved V genes explain less than half of this, and the remainder is unexplained. For this sample there are 20,000 to 25,000 clones; 65% to 80% appear just once. Clones ranked in the top ten supply less than 9.5% of the sample.

This chain joins TRBV18 to TRBJ1-4, with 7 central nucleotides matching TRBD1. The input for sequencing was CD4+ or CD8+ T cells sorted from blood, taken in a trial of the OX40 agonist ivuxolimab. The TCR originated in an adult with an advanced solid tumor such as melanoma, head and neck, liver or kidney cancer. The DNA is TGTGCCAGCTCACCACAGGGGGCGTGGGGTGAAAAACTGTTTTTT. It translates as CASSPQGAWGEKLFF. When the CDR3 is completed using the reference TRBV18 and TRBJ1-4 genes on either side, the full variable domain is NAGVMQNPRHLVRRRGQEARLRCSPMKGHSHVYWYRQLPEEGLKFMVYLQKENIIDESGMPKERFSAEFPKEGPSILRIQQVVRGDSAAYFCASSPQGAWGEKLFFGSGTQLSVL.